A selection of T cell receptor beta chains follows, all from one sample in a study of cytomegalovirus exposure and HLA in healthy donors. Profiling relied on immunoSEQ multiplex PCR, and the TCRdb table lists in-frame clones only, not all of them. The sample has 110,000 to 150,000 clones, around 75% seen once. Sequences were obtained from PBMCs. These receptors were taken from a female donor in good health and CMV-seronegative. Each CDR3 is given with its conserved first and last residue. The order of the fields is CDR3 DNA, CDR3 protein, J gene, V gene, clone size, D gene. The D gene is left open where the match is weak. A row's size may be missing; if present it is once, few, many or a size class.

CDR3nt: TGTGCCAGCAGCTTAATCGCGGGGGGAAAACTGTTTTTT
CDR3aa: CASSLIAGGKLFF
j_gene: TRBJ1-4
v_gene: TRBV7-9
abundance: once
d_gene: NA

CDR3nt: NA
CDR3aa: CAWNVGQGAGSEQLF
j_gene: TRBJ2-1
v_gene: TRBV30
abundance: once
d_gene: NA

CDR3nt: TGTGCCACCGGAGCCGCAGATACGCAGTATTTT
CDR3aa: CATGAADTQYF
j_gene: TRBJ2-3
v_gene: TRBV10-3
abundance: NA
d_gene: NA

CDR3nt: TGTGCCAGCAGTTATCAGGGGCGGAGGGAGCAGTTCTTC
CDR3aa: CASSYQGRREQFF
j_gene: TRBJ2-1
v_gene: TRBV6-5
abundance: NA
d_gene: NA

CDR3nt: TGTGCCACTAAGACAGGGGCCGTGAACACTGAAGCTTTCTTT
CDR3aa: CATKTGAVNTEAFF
j_gene: TRBJ1-1
v_gene: TRBV2
abundance: NA
d_gene: TRBD1

CDR3nt: TGTGCCAGCGGAGGAGGGCGGGATCAGCCCCAGCATTTT
CDR3aa: CASGGGRDQPQHF
j_gene: TRBJ1-5
v_gene: TRBV27
abundance: NA
d_gene: NA

CDR3nt: TGTGCCAGCAGCTTTCGGGGGGTAAGCACTGAAGCTTTCTTT
CDR3aa: CASSFRGVSTEAFF
j_gene: TRBJ1-1
v_gene: TRBV7-2
abundance: NA
d_gene: NA

CDR3nt: TGCAGTGCTAGTCCGCGGGATACGCAGTATTTT
CDR3aa: CSASPRDTQYF
j_gene: TRBJ2-3
v_gene: TRBV20-1
abundance: NA
d_gene: NA

CDR3nt: TGTGCCAGTAGTATATTAGCAGCGGTCCCAGATACGCAGTATTTT
CDR3aa: CASSILAAVPDTQYF
j_gene: TRBJ2-3
v_gene: TRBV19
abundance: NA
d_gene: NA

CDR3nt: TGCGCCAGCAGCCAAGAGAGCAGGGGTGGTGGCTACACCTTC
CDR3aa: CASSQESRGGGYTF
j_gene: TRBJ1-2
v_gene: TRBV4-3
abundance: NA
d_gene: NA

CDR3nt: TGTGCCAGCAGCTTGGGACTAGCGGGAGTGCGGGAGCAGTACTTC
CDR3aa: CASSLGLAGVREQYF
j_gene: TRBJ2-7
v_gene: TRBV5-5
abundance: few
d_gene: TRBD2

CDR3nt: TGTGCCAGCATGCGACAGTTAGAAGGGTTTGCTTATGGCTACACCTTC
CDR3aa: CASMRQLEGFAYGYTF
j_gene: TRBJ1-2
v_gene: TRBV28
abundance: NA
d_gene: NA

CDR3nt: TGTGCCAGCAGCCCGCGGGACGGAAACTATGGCTACACCTTC
CDR3aa: CASSPRDGNYGYTF
j_gene: TRBJ1-2
v_gene: TRBV7-9
abundance: NA
d_gene: NA

CDR3nt: TGTGCCAGTAGTATCCGGGGTGGTCAGCCCCAGCATTTT
CDR3aa: CASSIRGGQPQHF
j_gene: TRBJ1-5
v_gene: TRBV19
abundance: NA
d_gene: NA

CDR3nt: TGCGCCAGCAGCATCGTTAGCGGGAGGAATGAGCAGTTCTTC
CDR3aa: CASSIVSGRNEQFF
j_gene: TRBJ2-1
v_gene: TRBV4-1
abundance: NA
d_gene: TRBD2

CDR3nt: TGTGCCAGCAGCTTCGAAAGACAAGGCACTGAAGCTTTCTTT
CDR3aa: CASSFERQGTEAFF
j_gene: TRBJ1-1
v_gene: TRBV7-2
abundance: many
d_gene: NA

CDR3nt: TGCAGCGTGGACACAGGGCCCGGAAGCACCGGGGAGCTGTTTTTT
CDR3aa: CSVDTGPGSTGELFF
j_gene: TRBJ2-2
v_gene: TRBV29-1
abundance: NA
d_gene: NA

CDR3nt: TGTGCCAGCTCACCAGGACAGGGTGGTAACACTGAAGCTTTCTTT
CDR3aa: CASSPGQGGNTEAFF
j_gene: TRBJ1-1
v_gene: TRBV18
abundance: NA
d_gene: TRBD1

CDR3nt: TGTGCCAGCAGTGAGGAGACAGTTGGAAACACCATATATTTT
CDR3aa: CASSEETVGNTIYF
j_gene: TRBJ1-3
v_gene: TRBV2
abundance: NA
d_gene: NA

CDR3nt: TGTGCCATCAGTGAGTCGAAGGCAGGGGGCTCTAGTGGCTACACCTTC
CDR3aa: CAISESKAGGSSGYTF
j_gene: TRBJ1-2
v_gene: TRBV10-3
abundance: NA
d_gene: TRBD1

CDR3nt: TGTGCCAGCAGCCGAGACAGGGGGGCCTACAATGAGCAGTTCTTC
CDR3aa: CASSRDRGAYNEQFF
j_gene: TRBJ2-1
v_gene: TRBV11-1
abundance: NA
d_gene: TRBD1

CDR3nt: TGTGCCAGCAGTTTAGCGGGGGGGGACTACAATGAGCAGTTCTTC
CDR3aa: CASSLAGGDYNEQFF
j_gene: TRBJ2-1
v_gene: TRBV27
abundance: NA
d_gene: TRBD2

CDR3nt: TGTGCCAGCAGCTTGGCTTCTAGCGGGAGGTATGAGCAGTTCTTC
CDR3aa: CASSLASSGRYEQFF
j_gene: TRBJ2-1
v_gene: TRBV5-4
abundance: NA
d_gene: TRBD2

CDR3nt: TGTGCCAGCAGCCCTACTTATACTAGCGGGGGTACCTACTTC
CDR3aa: CASSPTYTSGGTYF
j_gene: TRBJ2-7
v_gene: TRBV9
abundance: NA
d_gene: TRBD2

CDR3nt: TGTGCCAGCAGCCCCCCGGGACAGGGGGCCCTATATGGCTACACCTTC
CDR3aa: CASSPPGQGALYGYTF
j_gene: TRBJ1-2
v_gene: TRBV7-2
abundance: once
d_gene: TRBD1

CDR3nt: TGTGCCTGGAGTGCAACGGGAGAAGTAAGGGAGCAGTACTTC
CDR3aa: CAWSATGEVREQYF
j_gene: TRBJ2-7
v_gene: TRBV30
abundance: NA
d_gene: NA

CDR3nt: TGTGCCAGCAGCTTAGCGCGAGGGTCTGGGGCCAACGTCCTGACTTTC
CDR3aa: CASSLARGSGANVLTF
j_gene: TRBJ2-6
v_gene: TRBV7-2
abundance: NA
d_gene: NA

CDR3nt: TGTGCCAGCAGGACAGGGGGCATTGAAGAGACCCAGTACTTC
CDR3aa: CASRTGGIEETQYF
j_gene: TRBJ2-5
v_gene: TRBV6-6
abundance: NA
d_gene: TRBD1

CDR3nt: TGTGCCAGCAGTTGGGGCCTGGGCGTTGAAAAACTGTTTTTT
CDR3aa: CASSWGLGVEKLFF
j_gene: TRBJ1-4
v_gene: TRBV28
abundance: NA
d_gene: NA

CDR3nt: TGTGCCAGCAGCCGAACCACGGACAGAAGTCTCGAAAAACTGTTTTTT
CDR3aa: CASSRTTDRSLEKLFF
j_gene: TRBJ1-4
v_gene: TRBV7-2
abundance: NA
d_gene: NA

CDR3nt: TGTGCCAGCAGCTTTTACAGGGGAAACACCATATATTTT
CDR3aa: CASSFYRGNTIYF
j_gene: TRBJ1-3
v_gene: TRBV7-2
abundance: NA
d_gene: NA

CDR3nt: TGTGCCAGCAGCTTGGGAGGTGGCCTCAGAAACACCATATATTTT
CDR3aa: CASSLGGGLRNTIYF
j_gene: TRBJ1-3
v_gene: TRBV5-5
abundance: NA
d_gene: NA

CDR3nt: TGTGCCAGCAGCGTAGAGGCAGGGAATTCGTACGAGCAGTACTTC
CDR3aa: CASSVEAGNSYEQYF
j_gene: TRBJ2-7
v_gene: TRBV9
abundance: NA
d_gene: NA

CDR3nt: TGCAGCGCCGCGGGATCAGGAATACGGATGTACGAGCAGTACTTC
CDR3aa: CSAAGSGIRMYEQYF
j_gene: TRBJ2-7
v_gene: TRBV29-1
abundance: NA
d_gene: NA

CDR3nt: TGTGCCATCAGTGAACCGGACAGGGGAGGTGAGGAGACCCAGTACTTC
CDR3aa: CAISEPDRGGEETQYF
j_gene: TRBJ2-5
v_gene: TRBV10-3
abundance: once
d_gene: TRBD1

CDR3nt: TGTGCCAGCTCATACCAACAGGGTGTACGGTACAATGAGCAGTTCTTC
CDR3aa: CASSYQQGVRYNEQFF
j_gene: TRBJ2-1
v_gene: TRBV18
abundance: NA
d_gene: NA

CDR3nt: TGTGCCAGTAGTAGGCTAGCGGGGGGTTCCTACAATGAGCAGTTCTTC
CDR3aa: CASSRLAGGSYNEQFF
j_gene: TRBJ2-1
v_gene: TRBV19
abundance: NA
d_gene: TRBD2

CDR3nt: TGTGCCAGTAGTGGAACAGGTAGTAACAATCAGCCCCAGCATTTT
CDR3aa: CASSGTGSNNQPQHF
j_gene: TRBJ1-5
v_gene: TRBV19
abundance: NA
d_gene: NA

CDR3nt: TGTGCCAGCAGCCGGGCTAGCGGTGCCGGGGAGCTGTTTTTT
CDR3aa: CASSRASGAGELFF
j_gene: TRBJ2-2
v_gene: TRBV11-3
abundance: NA
d_gene: TRBD2

CDR3nt: TGTGCCAGTTCGGACTCAGGCTCCTACAATGAGCAGTTCTTC
CDR3aa: CASSDSGSYNEQFF
j_gene: TRBJ2-1
v_gene: TRBV11-2
abundance: NA
d_gene: NA

CDR3nt: TGTGCCAGCAGCTTAGAGCGCGGGGTTGCGGAGACCCAGTACTTC
CDR3aa: CASSLERGVAETQYF
j_gene: TRBJ2-5
v_gene: TRBV13
abundance: NA
d_gene: NA

CDR3nt: TGTGCCAGCAGCTCCGTAGGGGCACGGGCCCCGGACGAGCAGTACTTC
CDR3aa: CASSSVGARAPDEQYF
j_gene: TRBJ2-7
v_gene: TRBV5-6
abundance: few
d_gene: NA

CDR3nt: TGTGCCAGCTCACCGTGGGAGACTAGCGGGAGGTACGAGCAGTACTTC
CDR3aa: CASSPWETSGRYEQYF
j_gene: TRBJ2-7
v_gene: TRBV18
abundance: NA
d_gene: TRBD2

CDR3nt: TGTGCCAGTAGTAGGGTAGCGGGAGGGAAAGAGACCCAGTACTTC
CDR3aa: CASSRVAGGKETQYF
j_gene: TRBJ2-5
v_gene: TRBV19
abundance: NA
d_gene: TRBD2

CDR3nt: TGTGCCAGCAGTGAATCAGGGCGGGAGACCCAGTACTTC
CDR3aa: CASSESGRETQYF
j_gene: TRBJ2-5
v_gene: TRBV2
abundance: NA
d_gene: NA